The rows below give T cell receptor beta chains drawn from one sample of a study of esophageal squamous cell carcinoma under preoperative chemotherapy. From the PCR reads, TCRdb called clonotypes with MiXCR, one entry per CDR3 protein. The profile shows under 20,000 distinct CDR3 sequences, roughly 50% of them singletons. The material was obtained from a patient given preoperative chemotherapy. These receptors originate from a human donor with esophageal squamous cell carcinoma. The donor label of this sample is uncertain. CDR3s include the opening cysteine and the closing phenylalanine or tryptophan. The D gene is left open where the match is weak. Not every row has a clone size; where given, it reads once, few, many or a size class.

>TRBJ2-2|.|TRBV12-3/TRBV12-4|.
TGTGCCAGCAGTTTAGGAGGGGTGAACACCGGGGAGCTGTTTTTT
CASSLGGVNTGELFF
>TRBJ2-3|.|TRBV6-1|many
TGTGCCAGCAGTCCCAGGGGGGGCCCCTTAAGCACAGATACGCAGTATTTT
CASSPRGGPLSTDTQYF
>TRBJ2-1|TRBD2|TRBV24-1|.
TGTGCCACCAGTGCCCAAGGACTAGCGGGAGGCCACACATACAATGAGCAGTTCTTC
CATSAQGLAGGHTYNEQFF
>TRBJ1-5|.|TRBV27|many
TGTGCCAGCAGTTTATTCGGTTACAGCAATCAGCCCCAGCATTTT
CASSLFGYSNQPQHF
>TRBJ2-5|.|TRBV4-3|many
TGCGCCAGCAGCCAAGAAGGTTCCGTACGGGAGACCCAGTACTTC
CASSQEGSVRETQYF
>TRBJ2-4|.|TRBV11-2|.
TGTGCCAGCAGCCGACAGGCGGGGGCCAAAAACATTCAGTACTTC
CASSRQAGAKNIQYF
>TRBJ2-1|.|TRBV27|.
TGTGCCAGCAGTCTCGGACATATAGGTTCGGGGGCGTTCTACGAGCAGTTCTTC
CASSLGHIGSGAFYEQFF
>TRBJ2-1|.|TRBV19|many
TGTGCCAGTAGTATAGAGGTGGGGAGAAGAACCTTC
CASSIEVGRRTF
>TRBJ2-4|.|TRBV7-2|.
TGTGCCAGCAGCGCGGGGGTCGGGGGCGGCGCCAAAGACATTCAGTACTTC
CASSAGVGGGAKDIQYF
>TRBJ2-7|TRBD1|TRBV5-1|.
TGCGCCAGCAGCGCAAAAACCGGGACAGGGACCTCCTACGAGCAGTACTTC
CASSAKTGTGTSYEQYF
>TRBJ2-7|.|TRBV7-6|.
TGTGCCAGGAGCGGAGGACGGGGCCCAGATACGCAGTACTTC
CARSGGRGPDTQYF
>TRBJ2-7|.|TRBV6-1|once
TGTGCCAGCAGGGTGGACAACTCCTACGAGCAGTACTTC
CASRVDNSYEQYF
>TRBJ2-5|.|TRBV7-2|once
TGTGCCAGCAGCCCTACCGGGGACAAAGAGGTCCTGAATTTC
CASSPTGDKEVLNF
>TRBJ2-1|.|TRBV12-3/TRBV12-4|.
TGTGCCAGCGGCTCCTACGAGCAGTTCTTC
CASGSYEQFF
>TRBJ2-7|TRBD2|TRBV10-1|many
TGCGCCAGCAGTGAGCTCGCTAGCGGCAGCTCCTACAATGAGCAGTACTTC
CASSELASGSSYNEQYF
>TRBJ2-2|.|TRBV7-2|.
TGTGCCAGCAGCTTAAAACTTCAGCAGGATCCCTTCACCGGGGCGCTGTTTTTT
CASSLKLQQDPFTGALFF
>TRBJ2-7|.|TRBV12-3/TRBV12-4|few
TGTGCCAGCAGTTTAGCGGGAGAGCAGTACTTC
CASSLAGEQYF
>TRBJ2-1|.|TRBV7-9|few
TGTGCCAGCAGCTTATATTCGTCGGGTTACAATGAGCAGTTCTTC
CASSLYSSGYNEQFF
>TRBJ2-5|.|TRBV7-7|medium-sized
TGTGCTAGCAGCGACAACCAAGAGACCCAGTACTTC
CASSDNQETQYF
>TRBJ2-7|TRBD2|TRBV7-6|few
TGTGCCAGCAGGATGGGAACCGGGACTAGCGGGAGTTACAATGAGCAGTACTTC
CASRMGTGTSGSYNEQYF
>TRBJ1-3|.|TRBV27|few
TGTGCCAGCAGTTTTCTAGGGCCTGGAAACACCATATATTTT
CASSFLGPGNTIYF
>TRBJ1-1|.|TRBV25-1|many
TGTGCCAAAGAAACAGAGACAGAAGCTTTCTTT
CAKETETEAFF
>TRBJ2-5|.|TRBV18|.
TGTGCCAGCTCACCCATGACAAGGGGAAGAGAGACCCAGTACTTC
CASSPMTRGRETQYF
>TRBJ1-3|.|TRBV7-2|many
TGTGCCAGCAGCTTAGTTGGGTGGGGCAGGGAGAGCTCTGGAAACACCATATATTTT
CASSLVGWGRESSGNTIYF
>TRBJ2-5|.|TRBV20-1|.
TGCAGTGCTAGAGATGCAACTGGGGGAGAGACCCAGTACTTC
CSARDATGGETQYF
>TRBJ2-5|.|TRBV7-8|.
TGTGCCAGCAGCCGTTCATCGGGAGCAGAGACCCAGTACTTC
CASSRSSGAETQYF
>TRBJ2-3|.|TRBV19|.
TGTGCCAGTAGTATTGGGACTAAGAGGGGGACAGATACGCAGTATTTT
CASSIGTKRGTDTQYF
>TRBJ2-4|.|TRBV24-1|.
TGTGCCACCAGTGATCCCGTCGGGGGAGGTACCCAAGACACTCAGTACTTC
CATSDPVGGGTQDTQYF
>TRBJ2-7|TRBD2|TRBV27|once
TGTGCCAGCAGTTTAACTAGCGGAGACTACGAGCAGTACTTC
CASSLTSGDYEQYF
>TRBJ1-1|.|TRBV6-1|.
TGTGCCAGCAGTCGGACCAGGACAGCCCCGAACACTGAAGCTTTCTTT
CASSRTRTAPNTEAFF
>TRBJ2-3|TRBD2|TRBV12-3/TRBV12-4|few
TGTGCCAGCAGACCTACTAGCGGGGGTACAGATACGCAGTATTTT
CASRPTSGGTDTQYF
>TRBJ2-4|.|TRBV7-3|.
TGTGCCAGGAGCCCAGACAACAAAGACACGCAGTATTTC
CARSPDNKDTQYF
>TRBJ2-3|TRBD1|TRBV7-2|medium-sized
TGTGCCAGCAGCCTCCGGGACAGGGGGCGAAATACGCAGTATTTT
CASSLRDRGRNTQYF
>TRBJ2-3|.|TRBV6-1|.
TGTGCCAGCATCCTGGGAGTGAACACAGAGGAGCAGTATTTT
CASILGVNTEEQYF
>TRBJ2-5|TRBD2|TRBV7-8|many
TGTGCCAGCAGCCCCTCTCCAGCGGGAGGGCCTTGGGAGCAGTACTTC
CASSPSPAGGPWEQYF
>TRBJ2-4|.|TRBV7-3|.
TGCCGCGGCTCGCGGGGGCGACCCACAAACATGCAGTACTTC
CRGSRGRPTNMQYF
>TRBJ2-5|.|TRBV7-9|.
TGTGCCAGCAGCTTAGCCGCCCCCCCAAAGACCCAGTACTTC
CASSLAAPPKTQYF
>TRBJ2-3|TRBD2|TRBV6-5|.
TGTGCCAGCAGTTACAGTGGAGCGGGGGGCACAGATGAGCAGTTTTTT
CASSYSGAGGTDEQFF
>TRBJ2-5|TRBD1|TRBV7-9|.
TGTGCCAGCAGCCCACTCAGCCCGTCCTCCTACAGGGGTGGTGAGACCCAGTACTTC
CASSPLSPSSYRGGETQYF
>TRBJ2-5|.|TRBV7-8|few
TGTGCCAGCACTTTCGTTGGAGAGACCCAGTACTTC
CASTFVGETQYF
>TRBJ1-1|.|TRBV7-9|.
TGTGCCAGCAGCCTCGGGGGGCCCACTGAAGCTTCCTTC
CASSLGGPTEASF
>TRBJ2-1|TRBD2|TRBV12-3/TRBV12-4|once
TGTGCCAGCAGCCGCACTAGCGGACCTTACAATGAGCAGTTCTTC
CASSRTSGPYNEQFF
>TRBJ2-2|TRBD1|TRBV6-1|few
TGTGCCAGCACAGAGTGGGGACAGGGAGGGACCGGGGAGCTGTTTTTT
CASTEWGQGGTGELFF
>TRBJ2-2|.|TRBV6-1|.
TGTGCCAGCAGCCTGGGTCTGAACACAGAGACGCTGTATTTT
CASSLGLNTETLYF
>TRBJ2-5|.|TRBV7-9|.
TGTGCCTGCGGCTTAGCGCCAGAGACCCGACACTTC
CACGLAPETRHF
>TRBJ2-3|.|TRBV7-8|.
TGTGCCAGCAGCTTAGGTTGGGCAGATACGCAGTATTTT
CASSLGWADTQYF
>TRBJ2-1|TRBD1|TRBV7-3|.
TGTGCCAGCAGCTTCCAGGGGGATGGTGGGACCCAGTTCTTC
CASSFQGDGGTQFF
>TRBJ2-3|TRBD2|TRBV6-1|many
TGTGCCAGCAGGCTACAGGGAACGAGCCTAGCGGGAGCCAGGTTAGATACGCAGTATTTT
CASRLQGTSLAGARLDTQYF
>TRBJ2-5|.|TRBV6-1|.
TGTGCCAGCAAGAACGGCGGCAGACAAGAGACCCAGTACTTC
CASKNGGRQETQYF
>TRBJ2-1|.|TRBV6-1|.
TGTGCCAGCAGCCCTAAGGCTGGCAATGCGCAGTTTTTC
CASSPKAGNAQFF
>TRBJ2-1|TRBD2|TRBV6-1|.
TGTGCCAGCAGATCGACCGGGACTAGCGCCTACAATGAGCAGTTCTTC
CASRSTGTSAYNEQFF
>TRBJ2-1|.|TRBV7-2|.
TGTGCCAGCAGCTTCCCCATAGACAGGCCGCCTGAGCAGTTCTTC
CASSFPIDRPPEQFF
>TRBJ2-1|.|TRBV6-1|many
TGTGCCACCAGGACCGGGGGCCAGAATGAGCAGTTCTTC
CATRTGGQNEQFF
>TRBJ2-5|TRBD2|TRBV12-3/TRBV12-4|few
TGTGCCAGCAGTTCGCAGCGGGGAAAAGAGAGCCAGTACTTC
CASSSQRGKESQYF
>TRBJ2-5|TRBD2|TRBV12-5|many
TGTGCTAGTGGTTTGAATAGCGGGAGGGAGACCCAGTACTTC
CASGLNSGRETQYF
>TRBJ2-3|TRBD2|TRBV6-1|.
TGTGCCAGCAGCAGCGGGAGGGGGAAGACGCAGTATTTT
CASSSGRGKTQYF